This T cell receptor beta chain was obtained from a study of early T cells in non-severe SARS-CoV-2 infection. Across the whole study: Sequencing targeted bulk RNA from unsorted whole blood, leaving chains unpaired.

This clonotype was observed a handful of times. Antigen: not known. Study-wide results and limits: Anti-spike CD8 responses were favored in VDJdb matching, and private and CD4 specificities were missed.

CDR1 and CDR2 from the germline V gene are SGHRS and YFSETQ. The CDR3 is made up of 14 amino acids. V was clipped by 0 bases and J by 3 bases; unmatched bases: 0. TCRdb re-called the 5' RACE reads through MiXCR, storing one row per CDR3 protein. The data show some 40,000 distinct CDR3 sequences, roughly 5% seen once. The chain recombines TRBV5-1 with TRBJ2-5, with 9 nucleotides matching TRBD2. Material: whole blood. The receptor's source is an adult who was a healthcare worker with PCR-confirmed SARS-CoV-2 infection or an uninfected control (not recorded which). The CDR3 DNA sequence: TGCGCCAGCAGCTTGGAGCGGGGGGAAGAGACCCAGTACTTC. Its protein product is CASSLERGEETQYF. Full variable domain (rest looked up from reference TRBV5-1 and TRBJ2-5): KAGVTQTPRYLIKTRGQQVTLSCSPISGHRSVSWYQQTPGQGLQFLFEYFSETQRNKGNFPGRFSGRQFSNSRSEMNVSTLELGDSALYLCASSLERGEETQYFGPGTRLLVL.